The 10 T cell receptor beta chains below come from one sample, sequenced in a study of beta chain features in type 1 diabetes. Expressed TCRB transcripts were sequenced, since all the RNA that had been isolated was reverse transcribed. Sequencing used immunoSEQ multiplex PCR; TCRdb keeps in-frame clones, though not all of them. Altogether under 400,000 clones are present, about 18% being singletons, with the ten largest covering approximately 0.046%. Sequencing was carried out using naive CD4+ T cells from blood. The receptors here all came from a woman aged 18-29 years in good health.

The chain recombines TRBV11-1 with TRBJ2-1, with D perhaps matching TRBD2 (7 bases). The CDR3 contains 15 residues. In germline, CDR1 is SGHAT, CDR2 FQDESV (reference sequence). V lost 1 base, J lost 7 bases, and 14 bases lay in between. CDR3 protein: CASSLGGGAWNEQFF. CDR3 coding DNA: TGTGCCAGCAGCTTAGGAGGGGGGGCCTGGAATGAGCAGTTCTTC.

This clone has just a few counts. This rearrangement joins TRBV7-8 to TRBJ2-1; 7 bases line up with TRBD1. Germline V gene lookup returns CDR1 SGHVS and CDR2 FQNEAQ. With 4 bases clipped from V and 4 bases from J, the junction kept 10 bases outside the gene matches. The CDR3 totals 16 residues. The CDR3 coding sequence is TGTGCCAGCAGCTCCCCTGCAGGACAGGCTTACAATGAGCAGTTCTTC. Its protein is CASSSPAGQAYNEQFF.

The chain uses TRBV21-1 and TRBJ1-2; TRBD1 was called by the table and not checked on the DNA. TRBV21-1 is a known pseudogene. CDR3 length: 15 amino acids. CDR3 sequence (DNA): TGTGCCAGCAGCTCCCACAGGGGGAGGAGGTATGGCTACACCTTC. Protein product: CASSSHRGRRYGYTF.

The chain couples TRBV7-6 to TRBJ2-5; D is perhaps TRBD2 (6 bases). The CDR3 length is 13 residues. CDR1 is SGHVS, CDR2 FNYEAQ, per germline. V was cut by 2 bases and J by 7 bases, with 11 bases left in between. DNA of the CDR3: TGTGCCAGCAGCTTATGGGGGGAAGGGACCCAGTACTTC. This sequence encodes CASSLWGEGTQYF.

Only a few counts were recorded for this clone. The J gene is TRBJ2-1, the V gene TRBV18, with TRBD2 matching 11 bases. The length of the CDR3 is 19 residues. From germline, CDR1 is KGHSH and CDR2 LQKENI. Unmatched junction bases numbered 9, after V lost 2 bases and J lost 0 bases. CDR3 in DNA: TGTGCCAGCTCACCAGGCGGTAGCGGGGGGGCCAGCTCCTACAATGAGCAGTTCTTC. This translates into CASSPGGSGGASSYNEQFF.

This clone occurred a few times. This chain joins TRBV30 and TRBJ1-4; D gene unclear. Germline V CDR1 and CDR2: GTSNPN, SVGIG (reference sequence). Trimming took 2 bases from V and 8 from J, leaving 12 bases between them. The CDR3 contains 13 residues. The CDR3 region has the DNA TGTGCCTGGAGTACCGGAGAGAAGGAAAAACTGTTTTTT. Translation gives CAWSTGEKEKLFF.

This clone was counted a single time. This chain uses TRBV5-1 with TRBJ2-3; maybe TRBD2 (6 bases). Germline V gene sequence: CDR1 SGHRS, CDR2 YFSETQ. The CDR3 is 15 residues long. Trimming left V 9 bases short and J 0 bases short, with 17 bases between. The CDR3 bases are TGCGCCACCCAATGGGGGGTGGTGAGCACAGATACGCAGTATTTT. Translated: CATQWGVVSTDTQYF.

This clone was counted between two and nine times. This chain uses TRBV5-1 with TRBJ1-2; 8 bases are shared with TRBD1. There are 15 residues in the CDR3. V trimming: 2 bases; J trimming: 3 bases; junction bases outside the gene matches: 6. Germline CDR1 is SGHRS and CDR2 is YFSETQ. CDR3 sequence reads: CASSLPGQGHYGYTF. In DNA form, the CDR3 reads TGCGCCAGCAGCTTACCCGGACAGGGACACTATGGCTACACCTTC.

This clone was detected only a few times. CDR3 in amino acids: CASSKTTGAGELFF. As DNA, the CDR3 is TGTGCCAGCAGCAAAACAACAGGGGCTGGGGAGCTGTTTTTT. This chain joins TRBV7-2 and TRBJ2-2; 7 nucleotides line up with TRBD1. This CDR3 region has 14 residues. The V gene's germline CDR1 is SGHTA and CDR2 FQGNSA. V lost 5 bases to trimming and J lost 8 bases; unmatched junction nucleotides: 8.

This chain connects TRBV19 to TRBJ2-3, with 10 nucleotides matching TRBD2. This CDR3 comprises 16 residues. Germline V gene lookup returns CDR1 LNHDA and CDR2 SQIVND (reference sequence). The V gene end was trimmed by 4 bases and the J gene end by 5 bases; junction bases not matched to a gene: 9. The CDR3 is CASSTRTSGGGDTQYF. The DNA of the CDR3 is TGTGCCAGTAGTACCCGGACTAGCGGCGGGGGAGATACGCAGTATTTT. The whole variable domain, remainder taken from reference TRBV19 and TRBJ2-3, is DGGITQSPKYLFRKEGQNVTLSCEQNLNHDAMYWYRQDPGQGLRLIYYSQIVNDFQKGDIAEGYSVSREKKESFPLTVTSAQKNPTAFYLCASSTRTSGGGDTQYFGPGTRLTVL.